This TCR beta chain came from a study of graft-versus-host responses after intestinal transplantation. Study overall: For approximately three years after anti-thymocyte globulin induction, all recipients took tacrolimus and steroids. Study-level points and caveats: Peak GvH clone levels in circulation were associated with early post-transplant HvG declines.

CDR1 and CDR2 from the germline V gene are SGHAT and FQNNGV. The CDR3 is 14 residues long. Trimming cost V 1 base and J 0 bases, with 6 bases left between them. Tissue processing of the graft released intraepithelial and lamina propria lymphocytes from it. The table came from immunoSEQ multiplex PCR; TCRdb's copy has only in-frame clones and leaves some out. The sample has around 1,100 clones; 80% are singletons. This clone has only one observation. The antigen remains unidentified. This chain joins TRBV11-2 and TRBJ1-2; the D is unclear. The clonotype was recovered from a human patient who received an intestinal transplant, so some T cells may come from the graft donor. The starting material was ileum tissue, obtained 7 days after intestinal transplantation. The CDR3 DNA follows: TGTGCCAGCAGCTTAGGGGCAGCTAACTATGGCTACACCTTC. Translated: CASSLGAANYGYTF.